This T cell receptor beta chain was profiled in a study of OX40 agonist ivuxolimab in advanced cancers. As for the study in general: Every 2 weeks, patients got intravenous ivuxolimab at one of six dose levels (0.01-10 mg/kg).

Autoimmune disease history or systemic immunosuppression excluded patients. Baseline, cycle 4 day 1, and cycle 7 day 1 were the blood sampling points. The CDR3 consists of 16 residues. Sequencing used immunoSEQ multiplex PCR; TCRdb keeps in-frame clones, though not all of them. The table includes under 85,000 clones, roughly nine tenths detected once. The TCR comes from an adult with an advanced solid tumor such as melanoma, head and neck, liver or kidney cancer. The gene calls are TRBV21-1 and TRBJ2-2; the table calls TRBD1, which could not be checked here. TRBV21-1 is noted as a pseudogene. The sample consisted of CD4+ or CD8+ T cells sorted from blood, taken in a trial of the OX40 agonist ivuxolimab. The CDR3 loop is CASSLQTDSNTGELFF. CDR3 sequence (DNA): TGTGCCAGCAGCCTTCAGACAGATTCGAACACCGGGGAGCTGTTTTTT.